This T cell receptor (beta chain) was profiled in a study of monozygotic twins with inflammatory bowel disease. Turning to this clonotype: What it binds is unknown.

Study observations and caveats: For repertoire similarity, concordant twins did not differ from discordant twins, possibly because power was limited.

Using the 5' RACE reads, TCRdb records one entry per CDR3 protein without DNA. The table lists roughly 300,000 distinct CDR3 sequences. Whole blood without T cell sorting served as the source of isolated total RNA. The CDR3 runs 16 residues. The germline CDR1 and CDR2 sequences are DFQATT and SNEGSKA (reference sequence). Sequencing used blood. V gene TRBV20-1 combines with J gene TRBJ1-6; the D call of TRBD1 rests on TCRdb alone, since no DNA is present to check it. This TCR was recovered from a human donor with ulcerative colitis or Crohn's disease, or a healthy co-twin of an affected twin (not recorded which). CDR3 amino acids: CSAVTDHSSYNSPLHF.